What follows is one TCR beta chain and its context. The data originate from a study of CD8 T cells in Susac syndrome. This CDR3 has 11 residues. V shed 7 bases and J shed 5 bases, with 8 bases lying between them. Random hexamers were used to reverse transcribe the RNA input (0.5 to 1 ug). One entry per CDR3 protein results from TCRdb running MiXCR on the immunoSEQ multiplex PCR reads. The sample holds around 150,000 distinct CDR3 sequences, around 96% seen once. V gene TRBV12-3 or TRBV12-4 combines with J gene TRBJ2-5; the D is unclear. This TCR was sampled from a human donor with multiple sclerosis. Specimen: CD4+ T cells from PBMCs. The CDR3 protein is CASTFRETQYF. For the CDR3, the DNA is TGTGCCAGCACCTTCCGGGAGACCCAGTACTTC.